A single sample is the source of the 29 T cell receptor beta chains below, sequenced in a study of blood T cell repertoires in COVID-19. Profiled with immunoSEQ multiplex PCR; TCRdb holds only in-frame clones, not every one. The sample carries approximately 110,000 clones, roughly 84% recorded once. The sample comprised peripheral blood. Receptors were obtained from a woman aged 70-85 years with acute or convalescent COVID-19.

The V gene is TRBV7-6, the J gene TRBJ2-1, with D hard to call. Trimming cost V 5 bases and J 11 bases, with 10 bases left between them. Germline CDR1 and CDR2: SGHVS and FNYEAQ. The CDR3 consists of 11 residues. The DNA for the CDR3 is TGTGCCAGCAGCCTTTCGTTCCAGCAGTTCTTC. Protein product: CASSLSFQQFF. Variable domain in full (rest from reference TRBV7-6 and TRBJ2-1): GAGVSQSPRYKVTKRGQDVALRCDPISGHVSLYWYRQALGQGPEFLTYFNYEAQQDKSGLPNDRFSAERPEGSISTLTIQRTEQRDSAMYRCASSLSFQQFFGPGTRLTVL.

The CDR3 DNA sequence: TGTGCCAGCAGTCCGGGGACAGGAGGCACTGGCTACACCTTC. It codes for CASSPGTGGTGYTF. The chain has TRBV6-5 and TRBJ1-2; 8 nucleotides align to TRBD1. CDR3 length equals 14 residues. Germline assignment: CDR1 MNHEY and CDR2 SVGAGI. After removal of 5 bases from V and 7 bases from J, the junction contained 9 bases not matched to a gene.

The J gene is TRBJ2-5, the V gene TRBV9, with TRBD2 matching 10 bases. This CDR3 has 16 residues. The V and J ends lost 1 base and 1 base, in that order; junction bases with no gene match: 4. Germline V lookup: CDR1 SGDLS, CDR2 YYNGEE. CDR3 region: CASSVYPSGSQETQYF. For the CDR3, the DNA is TGTGCCAGCAGCGTATACCCTAGCGGGAGCCAAGAGACCCAGTACTTC.

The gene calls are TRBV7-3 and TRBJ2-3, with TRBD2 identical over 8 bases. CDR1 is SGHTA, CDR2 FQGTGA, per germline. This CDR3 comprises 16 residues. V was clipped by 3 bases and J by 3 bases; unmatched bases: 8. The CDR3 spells CASSLQSGGSTDTQYF. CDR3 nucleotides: TGTGCCAGCAGCTTGCAGAGCGGGGGTTCTACAGATACGCAGTATTTT. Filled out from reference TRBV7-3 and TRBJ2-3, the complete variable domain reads GAGVSQTPSNKVTEKGKYVELRCDPISGHTALYWYRQSLGQGPEFLIYFQGTGAADDSGLPNDRFFAVRPEGSVSTLKIQRTERGDSAVYLCASSLQSGGSTDTQYFGPGTRLTVL.

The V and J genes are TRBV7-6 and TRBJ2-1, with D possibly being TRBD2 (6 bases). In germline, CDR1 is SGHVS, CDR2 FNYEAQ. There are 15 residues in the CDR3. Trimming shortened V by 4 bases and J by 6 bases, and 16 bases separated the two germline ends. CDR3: CASSSRLGAANEQFF. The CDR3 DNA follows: TGTGCCAGCAGCTCTCGACTAGGGGCCGCCAATGAGCAGTTCTTC.

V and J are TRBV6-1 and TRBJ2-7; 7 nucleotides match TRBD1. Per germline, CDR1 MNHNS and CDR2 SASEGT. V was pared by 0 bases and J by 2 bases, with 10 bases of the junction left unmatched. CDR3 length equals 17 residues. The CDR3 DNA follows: TGTGCCAGCAGTGAAGCGCCCGTGGCCGGGACAGCCTACGAGCAGTACTTC. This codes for CASSEAPVAGTAYEQYF.

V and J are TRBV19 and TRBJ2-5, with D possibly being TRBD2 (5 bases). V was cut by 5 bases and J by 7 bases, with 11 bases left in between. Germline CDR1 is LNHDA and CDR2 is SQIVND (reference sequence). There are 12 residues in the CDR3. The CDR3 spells CASSEGDGTQYF. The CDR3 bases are TGTGCCAGTAGTGAGGGAGATGGGACCCAGTACTTC.

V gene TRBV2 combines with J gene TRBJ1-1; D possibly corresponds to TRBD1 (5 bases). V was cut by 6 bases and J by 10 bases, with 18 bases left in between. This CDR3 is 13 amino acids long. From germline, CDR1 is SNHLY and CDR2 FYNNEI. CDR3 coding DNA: TGTGCCAGCAGAGCCAAGTTGGGGCACGGAGCTTTCTTT. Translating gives CASRAKLGHGAFF.

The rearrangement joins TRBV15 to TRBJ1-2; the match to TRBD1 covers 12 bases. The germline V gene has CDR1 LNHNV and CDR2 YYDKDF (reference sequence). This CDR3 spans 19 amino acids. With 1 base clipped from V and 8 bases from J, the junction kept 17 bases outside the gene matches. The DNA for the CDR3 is TGTGCCACCAGCAGAGGCCCTCCGGGACAGGGGGCTGTAGGGATGGGCTACACCTTC. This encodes CATSRGPPGQGAVGMGYTF.

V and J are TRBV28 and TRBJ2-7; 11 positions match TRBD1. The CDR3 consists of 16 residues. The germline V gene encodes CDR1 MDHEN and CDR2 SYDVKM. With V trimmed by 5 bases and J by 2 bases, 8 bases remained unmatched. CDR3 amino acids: CASSIWDRGTPYEQYF. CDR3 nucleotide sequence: TGTGCCAGCAGTATCTGGGACAGGGGGACCCCCTACGAGCAGTACTTC.

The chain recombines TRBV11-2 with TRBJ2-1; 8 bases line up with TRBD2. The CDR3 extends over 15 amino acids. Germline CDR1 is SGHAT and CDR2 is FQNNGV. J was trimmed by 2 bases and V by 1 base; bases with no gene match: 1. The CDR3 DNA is TGTGCCAGCAGCTTAGCGGGAGGGCCCTACAATGAGCAGTTCTTC. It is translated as CASSLAGGPYNEQFF.

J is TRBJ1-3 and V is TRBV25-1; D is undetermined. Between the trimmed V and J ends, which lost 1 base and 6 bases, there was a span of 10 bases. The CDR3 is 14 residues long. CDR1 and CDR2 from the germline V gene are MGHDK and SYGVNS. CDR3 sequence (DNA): TGTGCCAGCAGTGAATTTGGAACAGCAAACACCATATATTTT. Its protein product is CASSEFGTANTIYF. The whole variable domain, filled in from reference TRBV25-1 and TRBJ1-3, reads EADIYQTPRYLVIGTGKKITLECSQTMGHDKMYWYQQDPGMELHLIHYSYGVNSTEKGDLSSESTVSRIRTEHFPLTLESARPSHTSQYLCASSEFGTANTIYFGEGSWLTVV.

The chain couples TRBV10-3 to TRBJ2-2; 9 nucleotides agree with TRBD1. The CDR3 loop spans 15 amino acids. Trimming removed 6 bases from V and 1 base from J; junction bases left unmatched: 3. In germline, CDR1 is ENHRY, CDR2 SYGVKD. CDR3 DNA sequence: TGTGCCATCAGGACGGGACAGGGGAACACCGGGGAGCTGTTTTTT. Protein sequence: CAIRTGQGNTGELFF.

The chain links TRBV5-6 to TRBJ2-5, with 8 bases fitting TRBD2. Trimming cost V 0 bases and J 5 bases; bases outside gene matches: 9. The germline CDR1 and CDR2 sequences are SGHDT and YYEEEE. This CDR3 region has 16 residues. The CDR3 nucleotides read TGTGCCAGCAGCTTGGTTAGGACTAGCTTGGGGGAGACCCAGTACTTC. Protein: CASSLVRTSLGETQYF.

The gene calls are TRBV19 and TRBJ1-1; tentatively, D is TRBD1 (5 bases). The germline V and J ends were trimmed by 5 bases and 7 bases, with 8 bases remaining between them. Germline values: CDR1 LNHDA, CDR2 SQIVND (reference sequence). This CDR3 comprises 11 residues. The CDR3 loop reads CASSGAVEAFF. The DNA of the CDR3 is TGTGCCAGTAGTGGGGCAGTTGAAGCTTTCTTT.

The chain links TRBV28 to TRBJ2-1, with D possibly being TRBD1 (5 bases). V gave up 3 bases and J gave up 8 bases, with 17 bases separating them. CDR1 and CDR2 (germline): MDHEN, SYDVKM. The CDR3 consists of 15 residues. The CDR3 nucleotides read TGTGCCAGCAGTTTTCCAGGGATCCAATCGGATGAGCAGTTCTTC. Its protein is CASSFPGIQSDEQFF.

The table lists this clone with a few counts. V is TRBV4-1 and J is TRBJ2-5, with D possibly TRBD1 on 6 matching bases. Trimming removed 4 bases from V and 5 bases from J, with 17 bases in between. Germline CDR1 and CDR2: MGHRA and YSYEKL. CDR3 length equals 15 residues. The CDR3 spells CASSPETGRWETQYF. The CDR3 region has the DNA TGCGCCAGCAGCCCGGAAACAGGGCGGTGGGAGACCCAGTACTTC.

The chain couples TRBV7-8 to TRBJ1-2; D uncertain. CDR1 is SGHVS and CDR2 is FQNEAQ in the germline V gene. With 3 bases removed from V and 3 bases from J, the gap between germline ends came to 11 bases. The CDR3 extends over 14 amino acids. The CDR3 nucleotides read TGTGCCAGCAGCTTGGGCAGGCAGGACTATGGCTACACCTTC. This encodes CASSLGRQDYGYTF.

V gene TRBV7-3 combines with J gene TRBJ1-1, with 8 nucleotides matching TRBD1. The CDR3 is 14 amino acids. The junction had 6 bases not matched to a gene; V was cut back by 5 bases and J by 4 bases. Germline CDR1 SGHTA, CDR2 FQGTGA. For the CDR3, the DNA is TGTGCCAGCAGCCCTGACAGGGGAAGCACTGAAGCTTTCTTT. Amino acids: CASSPDRGSTEAFF.

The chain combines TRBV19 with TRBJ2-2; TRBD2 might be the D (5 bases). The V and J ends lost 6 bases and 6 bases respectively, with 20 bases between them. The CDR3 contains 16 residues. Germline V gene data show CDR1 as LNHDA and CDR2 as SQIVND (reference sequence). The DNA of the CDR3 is TGTGCCAGTAGCCACACGGTATCCCAGCGGCCCGGGGAGCTGTTTTTT. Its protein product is CASSHTVSQRPGELFF.

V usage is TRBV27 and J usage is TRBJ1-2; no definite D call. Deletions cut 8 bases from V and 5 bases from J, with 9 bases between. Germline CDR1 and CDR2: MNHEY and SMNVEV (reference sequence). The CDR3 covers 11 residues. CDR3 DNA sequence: TGTGCCAGCCCTATTTGGTATGGCTACACCTTC. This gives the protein CASPIWYGYTF.

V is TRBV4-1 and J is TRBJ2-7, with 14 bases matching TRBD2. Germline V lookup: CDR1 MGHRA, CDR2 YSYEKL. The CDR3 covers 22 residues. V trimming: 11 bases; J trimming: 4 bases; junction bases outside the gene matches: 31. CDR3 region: CALHTLRLAGGQDPRGLYEQYF. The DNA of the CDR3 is TGCGCCCTACACACTCTTCGACTAGCGGGAGGGCAGGATCCTAGGGGACTTTACGAGCAGTACTTC.

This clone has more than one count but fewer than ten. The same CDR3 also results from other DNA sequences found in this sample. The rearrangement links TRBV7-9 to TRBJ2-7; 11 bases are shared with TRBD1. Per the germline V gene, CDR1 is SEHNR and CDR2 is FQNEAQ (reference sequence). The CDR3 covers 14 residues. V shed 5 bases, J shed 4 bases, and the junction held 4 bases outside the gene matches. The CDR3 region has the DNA TGTGCCAGCAGCCTCGGACAGGGGGCTTACGAGCAGTACTTC. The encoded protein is CASSLGQGAYEQYF. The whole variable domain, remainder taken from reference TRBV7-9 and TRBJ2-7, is DTGVSQNPRHKITKRGQNVTFRCDPISEHNRLYWYRQTLGQGPEFLTYFQNEAQLEKSRLLSDRFSAERPKGSFSTLEIQRTEQGDSAMYLCASSLGQGAYEQYFGPGTRLTVT.

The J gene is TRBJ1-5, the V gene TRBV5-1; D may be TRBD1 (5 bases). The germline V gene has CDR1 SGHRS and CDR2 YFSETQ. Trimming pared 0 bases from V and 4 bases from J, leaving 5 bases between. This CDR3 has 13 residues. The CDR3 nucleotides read TGCGCCAGCAGCTTGGCAGGGAATCAGCCCCAGCATTTT. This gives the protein CASSLAGNQPQHF.

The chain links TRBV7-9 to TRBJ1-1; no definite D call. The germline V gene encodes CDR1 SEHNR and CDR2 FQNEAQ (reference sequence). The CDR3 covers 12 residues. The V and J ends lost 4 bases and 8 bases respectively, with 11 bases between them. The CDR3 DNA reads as TGTGCCAGCAGCTCCGGACGGGGAGAAGCTTTCTTT. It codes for CASSSGRGEAFF.

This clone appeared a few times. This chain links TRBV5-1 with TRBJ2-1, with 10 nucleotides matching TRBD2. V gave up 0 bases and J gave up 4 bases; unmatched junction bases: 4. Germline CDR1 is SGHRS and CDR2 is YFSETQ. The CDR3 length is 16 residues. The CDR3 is CASSLASGGSYNEQFF. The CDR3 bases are TGCGCCAGCAGCTTGGCTAGCGGGGGTTCATACAATGAGCAGTTCTTC.

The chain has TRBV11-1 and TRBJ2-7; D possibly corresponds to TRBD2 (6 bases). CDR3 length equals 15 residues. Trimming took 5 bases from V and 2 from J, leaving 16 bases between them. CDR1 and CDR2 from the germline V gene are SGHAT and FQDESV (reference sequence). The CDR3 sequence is CASSPNSGQPYEQYF. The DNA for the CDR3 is TGTGCCAGCAGCCCGAATAGCGGACAACCCTACGAGCAGTACTTC.

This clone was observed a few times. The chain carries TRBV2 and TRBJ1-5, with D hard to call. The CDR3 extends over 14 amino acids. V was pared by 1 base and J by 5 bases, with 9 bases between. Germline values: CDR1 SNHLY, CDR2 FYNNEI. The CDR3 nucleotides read TGTGCCAGCAGTGAAGGCGGCCTATATCAGCCCCAGCATTTT. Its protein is CASSEGGLYQPQHF. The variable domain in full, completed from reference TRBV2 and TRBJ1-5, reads EPEVTQTPSHQVTQMGQEVILRCVPISNHLYFYWYRQILGQKVEFLVSFYNNEISEKSEIFDDQFSVERPDGSNFTLKIRSTKLEDSAMYFCASSEGGLYQPQHFGDGTRLSIL.

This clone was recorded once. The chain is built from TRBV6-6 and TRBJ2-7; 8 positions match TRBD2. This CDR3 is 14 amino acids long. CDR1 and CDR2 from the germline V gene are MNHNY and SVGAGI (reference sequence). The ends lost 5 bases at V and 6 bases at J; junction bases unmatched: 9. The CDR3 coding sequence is TGTGCCAGCAGTCCCCTAGCGGGTTCGGGCGAGCAGTACTTC. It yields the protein CASSPLAGSGEQYF.